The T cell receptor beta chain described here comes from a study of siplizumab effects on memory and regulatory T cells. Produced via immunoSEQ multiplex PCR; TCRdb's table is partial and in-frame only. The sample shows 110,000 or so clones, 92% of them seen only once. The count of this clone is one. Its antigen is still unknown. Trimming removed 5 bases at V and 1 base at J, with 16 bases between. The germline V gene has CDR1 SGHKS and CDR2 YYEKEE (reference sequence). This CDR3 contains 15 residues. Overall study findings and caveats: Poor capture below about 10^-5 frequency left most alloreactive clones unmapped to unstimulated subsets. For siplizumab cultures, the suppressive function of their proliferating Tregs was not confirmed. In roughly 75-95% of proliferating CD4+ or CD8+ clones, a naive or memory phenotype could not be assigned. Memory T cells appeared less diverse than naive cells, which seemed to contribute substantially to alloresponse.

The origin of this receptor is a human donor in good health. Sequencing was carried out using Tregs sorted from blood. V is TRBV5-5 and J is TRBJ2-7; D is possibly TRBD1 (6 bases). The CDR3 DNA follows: TGTGCCAGCAGGCCGACAGGATCTATTTCCTACGAGCAGTACTTC. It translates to CASRPTGSISYEQYF.